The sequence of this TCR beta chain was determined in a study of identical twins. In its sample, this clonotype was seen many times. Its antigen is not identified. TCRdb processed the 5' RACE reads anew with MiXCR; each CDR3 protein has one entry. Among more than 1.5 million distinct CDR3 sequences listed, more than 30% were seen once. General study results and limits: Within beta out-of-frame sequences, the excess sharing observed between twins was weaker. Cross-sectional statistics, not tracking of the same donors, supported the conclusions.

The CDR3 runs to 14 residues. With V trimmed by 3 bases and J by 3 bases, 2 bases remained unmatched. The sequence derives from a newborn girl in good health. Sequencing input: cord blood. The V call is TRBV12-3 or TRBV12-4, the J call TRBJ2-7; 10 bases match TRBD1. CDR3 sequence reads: CASSFGQGDYEQYF. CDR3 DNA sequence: TGTGCCAGCAGTTTTGGACAGGGGGACTACGAGCAGTACTTC.